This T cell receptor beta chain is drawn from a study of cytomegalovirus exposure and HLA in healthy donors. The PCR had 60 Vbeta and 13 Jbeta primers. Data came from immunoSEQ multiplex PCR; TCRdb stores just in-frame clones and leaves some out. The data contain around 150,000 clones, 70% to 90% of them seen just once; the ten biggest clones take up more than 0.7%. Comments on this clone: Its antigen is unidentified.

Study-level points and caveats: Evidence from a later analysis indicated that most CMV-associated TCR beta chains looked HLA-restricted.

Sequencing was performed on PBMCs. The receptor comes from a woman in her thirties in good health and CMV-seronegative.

The CDR3 is CANHCPFWDTSYEQYF. The CDR3 DNA reads as TGTGCCAACCATTGCCCCTTTTGGGACACCTCCTACGAGCAGTACTTC. The chain recombines TRBV19 with TRBJ2-7; D might be TRBD1 (6 bases). CDR3 length: 16 residues. Trimming left V 10 bases short and J 0 bases short, with 22 bases between. Germline V gene sequence: CDR1 LNHDA, CDR2 SQIVND (reference sequence).